The 24 T cell receptor beta chains reported below all come from one sample, sequenced in a study of T cell clonality in common variable immunodeficiency (dated by TCRdb to the mid-2010s). Receptor libraries were prepared by the immunoSEQ multiplex PCR assay. Imported from immuneACCESS, the table was reduced by TCRdb to in-frame sequences with V and J called. These copies leave out some clones; in studies compared against another copy, an unresolved V gene accounts for under half, and the cause of the remainder is not known. The sample comprises approximately 44,000 clones, and every one was counted more than once. About 3% of the sample is held by the ten biggest clonotypes. The sequenced material came from peripheral blood mononuclear cells. The receptors originated from a person aged 18 to 75 in good health.

Ten or more counts support this clone. Partial CDR3 DNA: TGTGCCAGTAGTTGGGGCAGGTTTAGCTCTGGGGCCAACGTC. Translated: CASSWGRFSSGANV. The CDR3 as a whole reads CASSWGRFSSGANVLTF. V usage is TRBV19 and J usage is TRBJ2-6, with D possibly matching TRBD1 (5 bases). The CDR3 extends 3 residues past the end of the read, so its final part is completed from the germline J gene. V lost 5 bases and J 0 bases, leaving 14 bases between the germline ends. This CDR3 is built from 17 residues. Germline V gene lookup returns CDR1 LNHDA and CDR2 SQIVND (reference sequence).

Details on this clone: With the read ending 3 residues before the CDR3 end, the germline J gene is used to fill in that end. This chain links TRBV19 with TRBJ1-5; TRBD1 agrees at 8 bases. The ends lost 7 bases at V and 0 bases at J; junction bases unmatched: 5. Germline V gives CDR1 LNHDA, CDR2 SQIVND (reference sequence). The CDR3 contains 15 residues. The part of the CDR3 DNA that was read is TGTGCCAGTAACCAAGACAGGGGTAGCAATCAGCCC. This codes for CASNQDRGSNQP. The whole CDR3 protein is CASNQDRGSNQPQHF. The complete variable domain, with remaining parts taken from reference TRBV19 and TRBJ1-5, reads DGGITQSPKYLFRKEGQNVTLSCEQNLNHDAMYWYRQDPGQGLRLIYYSQIVNDFQKGDIAEGYSVSREKKESFPLTVTSAQKNPTAFYLCASNQDRGSNQPQHFGDGTRLSIL.

Details on this clone: The observed sequence ends 3 residues before the CDR3 terminus, with the missing tail filled in from the germline J gene. The chain joins TRBV6-8 to TRBJ2-1; the match to TRBD2 covers 12 bases. The CDR3 has 15 residues. Germline V CDR1 and CDR2: MNHGY, SAAAGT. The V gene end was trimmed by 6 bases and the J gene end by 4 bases; junction bases not matched to a gene: 4. The DNA read from the CDR3 is TGTGCCAGCAGGCTAGCGGGGGGGGGATACAATGAG. Protein: CASRLAGGGYNE. The whole CDR3 is CASRLAGGGYNEQFF.

This clone was found many times. The sequenced fragment ends 3 residues before the CDR3 boundary, so the rest is inferred from the germline J gene. The chain recombines TRBV19 with TRBJ2-7; TRBD1 aligns across 7 bases. Germline V gene data show CDR1 as LNHDA and CDR2 as SQIVND (reference sequence). This CDR3 is built from 14 residues. The V gene end was trimmed by 3 bases and the J gene end by 2 bases; junction bases not matched to a gene: 4. CDR3 region: CASSMDRSPYEQYF. The CDR3 bases that were read are TGTGCCAGTAGTATGGACAGGAGTCCCTACGAG.

This clone was seen ten or more times. The read falls 3 residues short of the CDR3 end, and the missing part is taken from the germline J gene. The chain carries TRBV14 and TRBJ1-2, with D unclear. Germline assignment: CDR1 SGHDN and CDR2 FVKESK. The CDR3 has 14 residues. V was pared by 4 bases and J by 2 bases, with 11 bases between. The part of the CDR3 DNA that was read is TGTGCCAGCAGCCCAATAGAACTGAACTATGGC. This codes for CASSPIELNYG. The entire CDR3 protein reads CASSPIELNYGYTF.

This clone was observed at least ten times. The read comes to an end 3 residues before the CDR3 does, leaving the germline J gene to fill in the end. The J gene is TRBJ2-5, the V gene TRBV5-4, with a possible D match to TRBD2 (6 bases). This CDR3 has 12 residues. Germline loops: CDR1 SGHNT, CDR2 YYREEE (reference sequence). The V end was cut by 3 bases, the J end by 4 bases, with 7 bases between. The CDR3 region is CASSWRGETQYF. Partial CDR3 DNA: TGTGCCAGCAGCTGGCGGGGAGAGACC.

This clone was picked up many times. The CDR3 goes on 3 residues after the read ends, and that part is filled in from the germline J gene. The chain employs TRBV19 and TRBJ1-1; D is possibly TRBD1 (5 bases). The CDR3 has 17 residues. Trimming stripped 3 bases from V and 0 bases from J, with 17 bases between. The germline CDR1 and CDR2 sequences are LNHDA and SQIVND (reference sequence). The CDR3 spells CASSIGLGRVMNTEAFF. The DNA read from the CDR3 is TGTGCCAGTAGTATTGGGTTGGGCAGGGTGATGAACACTGAA.

In this sample, this clone turned up many times. The CDR3 goes on 3 residues after the read ends, and that part is filled in from the germline J gene. The chain is built from TRBV19 and TRBJ2-3; 8 bases fit TRBD2. Germline V CDR1 and CDR2: LNHDA, SQIVND (reference sequence). This CDR3 comprises 16 residues. V shed 0 bases, J shed 2 bases, and the junction held 4 bases outside the gene matches. The CDR3 is CASSIEAGGPTDTQYF. The CDR3 DNA, read in part, is TGTGCCAGTAGTATAGAGGCGGGAGGACCCACAGATACG.

This clone showed up many times. From the germline J gene comes the end of the CDR3, since the read stops 3 residues before it. V is TRBV18 and J is TRBJ2-3, with D perhaps matching TRBD1 (5 bases). With 5 bases removed from V and 7 bases from J, the gap between germline ends came to 19 bases. The CDR3 extends over 15 amino acids. Germline values: CDR1 KGHSH, CDR2 LQKENI. CDR3 sequence: CASSATDRSLYTQYF. Partial CDR3 DNA: TGTGCCAGCTCAGCAACAGACAGATCCTTATATACG.

This clone has at least ten counts. CDR3 DNA, as far as it was read: TGTGCCAGCAGCTTGACTGGGACAGACCAAGAGACC. Encoded protein: CASSLTGTDQET. The full CDR3 sequence reads CASSLTGTDQETQYF. J is TRBJ2-5 and V is TRBV5-5; 7 bases are a match to TRBD1. The sequence runs out 3 residues before the end of the CDR3; the remainder is reconstructed from the germline J gene. Looked up from germline, CDR1 is SGHKS and CDR2 is YYEKEE (reference sequence). Losses at the gene ends were 1 base for V and 0 bases for J; bases not matched to a gene: 3. The CDR3 runs 15 residues.

This clone was found a few times. The read comes to an end 3 residues before the CDR3 does, leaving the germline J gene to fill in the end. This chain uses TRBV2 with TRBJ1-2; 7 nucleotides agree with TRBD1. From germline, CDR1 is SNHLY and CDR2 FYNNEI. Unmatched junction bases numbered 9, after V lost 7 bases and J lost 4 bases. The CDR3 covers 14 residues. The covered CDR3 bases are TGTGCCAGCACACAGACAGGGTGGACCTATGGC. It encodes CASTQTGWTYG. The CDR3 as a whole reads CASTQTGWTYGYTF.

This clone was recorded many times. The CDR3 end falls 3 residues outside the read, so it is completed with the germline J gene. The genes are TRBV20-1 and TRBJ2-7, with 7 bases fitting TRBD1. The CDR3 covers 12 residues. V lost 5 bases and J lost 4; bases outside the gene matches: 5. The germline gives CDR1 DFQATT, CDR2 SNEGSKA (reference sequence). Partial CDR3 DNA: TGCAGTGCTCGACAGGGTTTATACGAG. Protein: CSARQGLYE. The whole CDR3 sequence reads CSARQGLYEQYF.

This clone was observed many times. The read ends 3 residues shy of where the CDR3 ends; the end is completed using the germline J gene. The chain combines TRBV30 with TRBJ2-7, with 10 bases identical to TRBD1. Germline lookup yields CDR1 GTSNPN and CDR2 SVGIG (reference sequence). V trimming: 0 bases; J trimming: 3 bases; junction bases outside the gene matches: 17. CDR3 length equals 19 residues. CDR3 sequence reads: CAWSVGAAQTGGSLYEQYF. Incomplete CDR3 DNA: TGTGCCTGGAGTGTAGGAGCCGCACAGACAGGGGGCTCCCTCTACGAG.

Ten or more counts support this clone. The read is 3 residues too short to cover the CDR3 end, so that end is filled in from the germline J gene. The V call is TRBV5-4, the J call TRBJ2-7; TRBD1 is a possible D gene (6 bases). The germline V and J ends were trimmed by 4 bases and 1 base, with 9 bases remaining between them. CDR3 length: 13 residues. Germline V CDR1 and CDR2: SGHNT, YYREEE (reference sequence). Here the CDR3 reads CASSQTGSYEQYF. The covered CDR3 bases are TGTGCCAGCAGCCAAACAGGGTCCTACGAG.

This clone was observed many times. One junction end disagrees with the germline gene, perhaps due to a read error. The CDR3 end is not reached by the read, which stops 3 residues before it; the germline J gene fills it in. This rearrangement joins TRBV14 to TRBJ2-3, with a possible D match to TRBD1 (5 bases). Germline V lookup: CDR1 SGHDN, CDR2 FVKESK. The CDR3 has 15 residues. The DNA read from the CDR3 is TGTGCCAGCAGCCTTTTAGCAGAACCAACAGGTACG. The encoded protein is CASSLLAEPTGT. The whole CDR3 region reads CASSLLAEPTGTQYF.

This clone occurred many times. The read halts 3 residues ahead of the CDR3 end, with the missing end drawn from the germline J gene. The gene calls are TRBV19 and TRBJ1-2; TRBD1 might be the D (5 bases). Germline lookup yields CDR1 LNHDA and CDR2 SQIVND (reference sequence). This CDR3 is built from 16 residues. V was shortened by 3 bases and J by 0 bases, with 14 bases between the two germline ends. The sequenced part of the CDR3 DNA is TGTGCCAGTAGTATTGTTCGACAGAGCCCTAACTATGGC. Translation gives CASSIVRQSPNYG. The full CDR3 sequence reads CASSIVRQSPNYGYTF.

This clone was seen at least ten times. The CDR3 loop is CASSLSSGLSYEQYF. Incomplete CDR3 DNA: TGTGCCAGCAGCTTATCCAGCGGCCTCTCCTACGAG. This chain connects TRBV7-8 to TRBJ2-7; a possible D gene is TRBD2 (5 bases). Sequencing ends 3 residues short of the CDR3 end; the germline J gene provides the rest. Germline V gene sequence: CDR1 SGHVS, CDR2 FQNEAQ. This CDR3 is built from 15 residues. V was pared by 2 bases and J by 0 bases, with 11 bases between.

At least ten counts were recorded for this clone. The missing CDR3 end, 3 residues past where the read stops, is filled in from the germline J gene. The chain has TRBV28 and TRBJ1-2; 11 bases align to TRBD1. Germline V gene data show CDR1 as MDHEN and CDR2 as SYDVKM. The CDR3 length is 12 residues. V shed 9 bases and J 7 bases; nucleotides not matched to a gene: 4. The CDR3 sequence: CASRTGGLGYTF. The sequenced part of the CDR3 DNA is TGTGCCAGTAGGACAGGGGGCCTTGGC.

Ten or more counts support this clone. From the germline J gene comes the end of the CDR3, since the read stops 3 residues before it. The chain employs TRBV20-1 and TRBJ2-1; TRBD2 agrees at 13 bases. The CDR3 loop spans 16 amino acids. Germline V gene sequence: CDR1 DFQATT, CDR2 SNEGSKA (reference sequence). V lost 0 bases to trimming and J lost 4 bases; unmatched junction nucleotides: 3. CDR3 bases read: TGCAGTGCTAGAGAAGAGACTAGCGGGGGGTACAATGAG. Amino acids: CSAREETSGGYNE. The CDR3 reads in full as CSAREETSGGYNEQFF.

This clone was detected ten times or more. The CDR3 end is not reached by the read, which stops 3 residues before it; the germline J gene fills it in. The V and J genes are TRBV12-3 or TRBV12-4 and TRBJ1-2, with 8 bases aligning to TRBD1. This CDR3 contains 14 residues. The V segment lost 7 bases and the J segment 1 base; nucleotides outside the gene matches: 5. The CDR3 spells CASNPGGGNYGYTF. The part of the CDR3 DNA that was read is TGTGCCAGCAACCCAGGGGGCGGTAACTATGGC.

The sample holds many counts of this clone. From the germline J gene comes the end of the CDR3, since the read stops 3 residues before it. The V gene is TRBV20-1, the J gene TRBJ1-6, with 9 positions matching TRBD1. This CDR3 region has 15 residues. Germline values: CDR1 DFQATT, CDR2 SNEGSKA (reference sequence). The part of the CDR3 DNA that was read is TGCAGTGCTAGAGACCCGGGACAGGGTCCCACGGCC. Residues: CSARDPGQGPTA. The whole CDR3 region reads CSARDPGQGPTALHF.

This clone was counted ten times or more. The CDR3 protein is CASSIRSGTGNHEQYF. CDR3 DNA, as far as it was read: TGTGCCAGTAGTATTCGCTCCGGGACAGGGAATCACGAG. The chain links TRBV19 to TRBJ2-7; 9 bases agree with TRBD1. The read terminates 3 residues ahead of where the CDR3 ends, so the germline J gene completes it. CDR1 is LNHDA, CDR2 SQIVND, per germline (reference sequence). The CDR3 covers 16 residues. V shed 3 bases and J 5 bases; nucleotides not matched to a gene: 11.

The table lists this clone with many counts. The read halts 3 residues ahead of the CDR3 end, with the missing end drawn from the germline J gene. The rearrangement links TRBV5-1 to TRBJ1-1; 7 bases are shared with TRBD1. Germline V CDR1 and CDR2: SGHRS, YFSETQ. The CDR3 length is 14 residues. The J segment lost 0 bases and the V segment lost 2 bases, leaving 1 base of the junction unmatched. The sequenced part of the CDR3 DNA is TGCGCCAGCAGCTTACAGGGGATGAACACTGAA. This codes for CASSLQGMNTE. The full CDR3 sequence reads CASSLQGMNTEAFF.

This clone was seen ten or more times. The read halts 3 residues ahead of the CDR3 end, with the missing end drawn from the germline J gene. The rearrangement uses TRBV19 and TRBJ1-5; D gene unclear. Trimming stripped 4 bases from V and 7 bases from J, with 14 bases between. Per the germline V gene, CDR1 is LNHDA and CDR2 is SQIVND (reference sequence). The length of the CDR3 is 14 residues. CDR3 region: CASSTPEGPQPQHF. The sequenced part of the CDR3 DNA is TGTGCCAGTAGTACCCCCGAAGGTCCCCAGCCC.